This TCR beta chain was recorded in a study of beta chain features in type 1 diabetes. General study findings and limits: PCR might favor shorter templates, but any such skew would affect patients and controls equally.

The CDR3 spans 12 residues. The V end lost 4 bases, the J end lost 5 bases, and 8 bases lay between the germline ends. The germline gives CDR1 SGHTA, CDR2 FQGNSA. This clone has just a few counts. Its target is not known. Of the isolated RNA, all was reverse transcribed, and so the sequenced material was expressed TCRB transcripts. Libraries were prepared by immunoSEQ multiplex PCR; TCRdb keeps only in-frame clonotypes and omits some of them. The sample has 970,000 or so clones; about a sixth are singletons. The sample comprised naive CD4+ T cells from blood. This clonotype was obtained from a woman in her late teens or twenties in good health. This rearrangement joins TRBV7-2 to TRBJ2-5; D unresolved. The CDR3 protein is CASSSTWETQYF. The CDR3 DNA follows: TGTGCCAGCAGCTCTACCTGGGAGACCCAGTACTTC.